This record concerns one T cell receptor beta chain sequence. As originally analysed: For nucleated cells, counts were estimated from reference gene primer amplification. This table comes from immunoSEQ multiplex PCR, and its TCRdb copy is limited to in-frame clones, with some not included. The DNA gave D and trimming, while V, J and clone size come from that table. The data show 30,000 or so clones, around 88% seen once. The record originates from a study of blood T cell repertoires in COVID-19. For the study at large: The United States, Italy and Spain provided the acute and convalescent COVID-19 samples. PBMCs, B-cell-depleted T cells, or T cells provided the cDNA or gDNA that made up the material.

This clonotype was sampled from a human donor in a cohort sampled during active COVID-19. Specimen: peripheral blood.

The CDR3 nucleotides read TGCGCCAGCAGCAACCGGGGTTCCTATGGCTACACCTTC. It encodes CASSNRGSYGYTF. The chain links TRBV5-1 to TRBJ1-2; D gene ambiguous. Trimming removed 4 bases from V and 4 bases from J, with 11 bases in between. This CDR3 spans 13 amino acids. The V gene's germline CDR1 is SGHRS and CDR2 YFSETQ.